The entry that follows covers one TCR beta chain sequence. As yet, its antigen is unknown. The CDR3 has 15 amino acids. Germline V gives CDR1 SGHNT, CDR2 YYREEE (reference sequence). V lost 4 bases, J lost 3 bases, and 17 bases lay in between. Libraries were prepared by immunoSEQ multiplex PCR; TCRdb keeps only in-frame clonotypes and omits some of them. In the table there are over 150,000 clones, roughly 84% of which are singletons. The approximately 120-subject validation cohort, separate from the roughly 700-subject first cohort, included the donors. These data originate in a study of cytomegalovirus exposure and HLA in healthy donors. Findings and caveats of the study: The study put roughly 160 TCR beta chains on its list as cytomegalovirus-associated.

The sequenced sample consisted of PBMCs. The TCR originated in a woman in her 30s in good health and CMV-seropositive. The chain uses TRBV5-4 and TRBJ2-7, with D possibly TRBD1 on 6 matching bases. In DNA, the CDR3 is TGTGCCAGCAGCCCATCCACCAGGGACAACTACGAGCAGTACTTC. Encoded protein: CASSPSTRDNYEQYF.